Presented here are 4 T cell receptor beta chains from one specimen sequenced in a study of blood T cell repertoires in COVID-19 (dated by TCRdb to the early 2020s). Libraries came from the immunoSEQ multiplex PCR assay. Drawn from immuneACCESS, this table holds only the in-frame rearrangements with V and J called that TCRdb kept. Clones are partly lost; checked studies trace under half to an unresolved V gene and leave the rest unexplained. Within this sample are about 73,000 clones, with approximately 83% of them counted one time only. The top ten clones comprise approximately 6% of the sample. Material for sequencing was peripheral blood. The receptors come from a woman aged 60-70 years with acute or convalescent COVID-19.

This clone was recorded a few times. The V call is TRBV12-3 or TRBV12-4, the J call TRBJ1-2, with 7 bases aligning to TRBD1. V dropped 6 bases and J dropped 8; count of bases not matched to a gene: 6. CDR3 length: 12 residues. CDR3 coding DNA: TGTGCCAGCAGGAAGACAGGGAGAGGCTACACCTTC. Residues: CASRKTGRGYTF.

The chain combines TRBV9 with TRBJ1-3; D uncertain. V lost 4 bases, J lost 0 bases, and 5 bases lay in between. This CDR3 spans 13 amino acids. The germline CDR1 and CDR2 sequences are SGDLS and YYNGEE. The CDR3 sequence: CASSSSSGNTIYF. The DNA for the CDR3 is TGTGCCAGCAGCTCTAGCTCTGGAAACACCATATATTTT. The whole variable domain, remainder taken from reference TRBV9 and TRBJ1-3, is DSGVTQTPKHLITATGQRVTLRCSPRSGDLSVYWYQQSLDQGLQFLIQYYNGEERAKGNILERFSAQQFPDLHSELNLSSLELGDSALYFCASSSSSGNTIYFGEGSWLTVV.

The chain couples TRBV14 to TRBJ2-1, with D hard to call. This CDR3 has 13 amino acids. CDR1 is SGHDN and CDR2 is FVKESK in the germline V gene. V shed 1 base and J shed 4 bases, with 5 bases lying between them. The CDR3, as DNA: TGTGCCAGCAGCCAAGGGGCTTACAATGAGCAGTTCTTC. This codes for CASSQGAYNEQFF.

The chain links TRBV5-1 to TRBJ2-3; 8 positions agree with TRBD2. The J segment lost 2 bases and the V segment lost 4 bases, leaving 6 bases of the junction unmatched. The CDR3 is 15 amino acids. CDR1 SGHRS and CDR2 YFSETQ come from the germline V gene. The CDR3 reads CASSVSGADTDTQYF. For the CDR3, the DNA is TGCGCCAGCAGCGTTAGCGGGGCGGACACAGATACGCAGTATTTT.